This T cell receptor (beta chain) is drawn from a study of technical replicates of blood from several donors. The V gene end was trimmed by 4 bases and the J gene end by 6 bases; junction bases not matched to a gene: 6. The CDR3 totals 14 residues. Germline V lookup: CDR1 SGHKS, CDR2 YYEKEE (reference sequence). Clones were read by immunoSEQ multiplex PCR, and TCRdb kept only the in-frame ones, dropping some. The sample includes about 84,000 clones, 95% to 98% of them seen just once. The TCR originated in a human donor in good health. The J gene is TRBJ1-3, the V gene TRBV5-5; TRBD1 matches 8 bases. Sequenced sample: T cells isolated from PBMCs. In nucleotides, the CDR3 is TGTGCCAGCAGCCAAACAGGGGGGAAAAACACCATATATTTT. This sequence encodes CASSQTGGKNTIYF.